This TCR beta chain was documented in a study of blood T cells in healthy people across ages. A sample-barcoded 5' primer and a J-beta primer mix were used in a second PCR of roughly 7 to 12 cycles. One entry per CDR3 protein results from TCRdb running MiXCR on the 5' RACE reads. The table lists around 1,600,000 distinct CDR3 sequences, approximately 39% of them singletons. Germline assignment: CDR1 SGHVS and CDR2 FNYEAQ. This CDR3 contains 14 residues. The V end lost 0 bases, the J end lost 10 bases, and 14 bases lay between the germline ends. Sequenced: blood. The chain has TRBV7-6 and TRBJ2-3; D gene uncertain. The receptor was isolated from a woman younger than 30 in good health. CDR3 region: CASSLAPADSAQYF. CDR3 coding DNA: TGTGCCAGCAGCTTAGCGCCGGCTGATAGTGCGCAGTATTTT.